A selection of T cell receptor beta chains follows, all from one sample in a study of vaccination and CD4 T cells after COVID-19. These receptors are not linked to any known antigen. In TCRdb, the PCR reads were re-called with MiXCR into one record per CDR3 protein. The table includes thousands of distinct CDR3 sequences, about 20% detected once. The sequenced sample consisted of CD4+ T cells from blood, cultured in vitro. Every receptor here comes from a human donor who had recovered from COVID-19. Both conserved end residues are part of each CDR3. The D gene is left open where the match is weak. Some rows have no size entry. The others give once, few or many, or a class for an expanded clone.

TRBJ1-4 | NA | 14 | NA | TRBV19 | CASSPGLINEKLFF | TGTGCCAGTAGCCCGGGACTAATCAATGAAAAACTGTTTTTT
TRBJ2-6 | NA | 16 | NA | TRBV7-9 | CASSPDVSSGANVLTF | TGTGCCAGCAGCCCGGACGTTAGCTCTGGGGCCAACGTCCTGACTTTC
TRBJ2-4 | TRBD2 | 16 | NA | TRBV6-1 | CASSDFGGGPRNIQYF | TGTGCCAGCAGTGATTTCGGGGGGGGCCCCAGAAACATTCAGTACTTC
TRBJ2-2 | TRBD1 | 16 | medium-sized | TRBV20-1 | CSARRDREGLHGELFF | TGCAGTGCTCGCCGGGACAGGGAGGGTCTACACGGGGAGCTGTTTTTT
TRBJ1-2 | TRBD1 | 15 | NA | TRBV9 | CASSAPGQDNYGYTF | TGTGCCAGCAGCGCGCCGGGACAGGATAACTATGGCTACACCTTC
TRBJ2-5 | TRBD2 | 15 | NA | TRBV5-6 | CASSLLAGVQETQYF | TGTGCCAGCAGCTTGCTAGCGGGGGTCCAAGAGACCCAGTACTTC
TRBJ2-7 | NA | 11 | few | TRBV6-5 | CASSSPYEQYF | TGTGCCAGCAGTTCCCCCTACGAGCAGTACTTC
TRBJ1-3 | NA | 15 | large | TRBV6-1 | CASSETGISGNTIYF | TGTGCCAGCAGTGAGACGGGCATCTCTGGAAACACCATATATTTT
TRBJ2-1 | NA | 15 | NA | TRBV5-1 | CASSLAGRNRNEQFF | TGCGCCAGCAGCCTAGCCGGGCGTAACCGCAATGAGCAGTTCTTC
TRBJ1-2 | NA | 15 | NA | TRBV19 | CASSSPGRGVDGYTF | TGTGCCAGTAGTAGTCCCGGGAGAGGGGTTGATGGCTACACCTTC
TRBJ2-2 | TRBD1 | 14 | few | TRBV2 | CASSIQGAGGELFF | TGTGCCAGCAGCATTCAGGGGGCTGGCGGGGAGCTGTTTTTT
TRBJ1-2 | NA | 15 | few | TRBV11-2 | CASSSYLRVSYGYTF | TGTGCCAGCAGCTCGTATCTCCGGGTCTCCTATGGCTACACCTTC
TRBJ2-3 | NA | 16 | NA | TRBV10-3 | CAISESLGLGTDTQYF | TGTGCCATCAGTGAGTCATTAGGGCTAGGCACAGATACGCAGTATTTT
TRBJ1-2 | NA | 14 | medium-sized | TRBV27 | CASSLKGGNYGYTF | TGTGCCAGCAGTTTAAAAGGCGGAAACTATGGCTACACCTTC
TRBJ2-3 | TRBD1 | 15 | few | TRBV6-1 | CASSPQGAGTDTQYF | TGTGCCAGCAGCCCCCAGGGGGCAGGCACAGATACGCAGTATTTT
TRBJ2-3 | TRBD2 | 14 | once | TRBV9 | CASSPRLATDTQYF | TGTGCCAGCAGCCCCAGACTAGCGACAGATACGCAGTATTTT
TRBJ2-1 | TRBD2 | 15 | NA | TRBV20-1 | CSARPSGGLYNEQFF | TGCAGTGCTAGGCCTAGCGGGGGATTGTACAATGAGCAGTTCTTC
TRBJ2-5 | NA | 14 | NA | TRBV6-5 | CASSWDHRLETQYF | TGTGCCAGCAGTTGGGACCACCGTTTGGAGACCCAGTACTTC
TRBJ1-6 | NA | 14 | medium-sized | TRBV20-1 | CSALRTASNSPLHF | TGCAGTGCACTCAGGACAGCTTCTAATTCACCCCTCCACTTT
TRBJ2-3 | TRBD2 | 16 | NA | TRBV11-3 | CASSFGLAGSPDTQYF | TGTGCCAGCAGCTTCGGACTAGCGGGGTCTCCAGATACGCAGTATTTT
TRBJ2-5 | TRBD2 | 15 | few | TRBV5-4 | CASSWTSGDQETQYF | TGTGCCAGCAGCTGGACTAGCGGGGACCAAGAGACCCAGTACTTC
TRBJ2-7 | TRBD1 | 16 | NA | TRBV12-3/TRBV12-4 | CASSLKGARFNYEQYF | TGTGCCAGCAGTTTAAAGGGGGCGAGATTTAACTACGAGCAGTACTTC
TRBJ1-2 | TRBD1 | 15 | large | TRBV15 | CATSTPGQGARGYTF | TGTGCCACCAGCACTCCGGGACAGGGGGCGCGTGGCTACACCTTC
TRBJ1-6 | NA | 13 | few | TRBV6-5 | CASSYIRGSPLHF | TGTGCCAGCAGTTACATCCGGGGATCACCCCTCCACTTT
TRBJ2-7 | NA | 13 | few | TRBV5-1 | CASSGGSVDEQYF | TGCGCCAGCAGTGGGGGGTCAGTGGACGAGCAGTACTTC
TRBJ2-2 | NA | 16 | few | TRBV9 | CASSPLTRLRTGELFF | TGTGCCAGCAGCCCTTTGACTCGTCTTCGGACCGGGGAGCTGTTTTTT
TRBJ2-2 | TRBD1 | 16 | NA | TRBV20-1 | CSAREGGRENTGELFF | TGCAGTGCTAGAGAAGGGGGCAGGGAGAACACCGGGGAGCTGTTTTTT
TRBJ2-4 | NA | 16 | NA | TRBV25-1 | CASSESTGRMKNIQYF | TGTGCCAGCAGTGAATCGACAGGTCGGATGAAAAACATTCAGTACTTC
TRBJ2-5 | TRBD2 | 15 | large | TRBV7-9 | CASSLGGGPQETQYF | TGTGCCAGCAGCTTAGGCGGGGGACCCCAAGAGACCCAGTACTTC
TRBJ2-3 | NA | 13 | few | TRBV20-1 | CSAGGIATDTQYF | TGCAGTGCTGGGGGTATAGCCACAGATACGCAGTATTTT
TRBJ1-2 | TRBD1 | 15 | medium-sized | TRBV6-1 | CASSNRQGLGYGYTF | TGTGCCAGCAGTAACCGACAGGGTTTAGGGTATGGCTACACCTTC
TRBJ2-1 | NA | 17 | NA | TRBV20-1 | CSASTPRVGEVRGEQFF | TGCAGTGCTAGCACCCCTAGGGTTGGGGAAGTAAGAGGTGAGCAGTTCTTC
TRBJ2-3 | NA | 15 | medium-sized | TRBV24-1 | CATSDNRGTRDTQYF | TGTGCCACCAGTGATAATAGGGGGACGAGGGATACGCAGTATTTT
TRBJ1-1 | NA | 15 | medium-sized | TRBV2 | CASSENRGAVTEAFF | TGTGCCAGCAGTGAAAATCGGGGGGCGGTCACTGAAGCTTTCTTT